This TCR beta chain is from a study of control samples from healthy donors and cancer patients. V trimming: 6 bases; J trimming: 8 bases; junction bases outside the gene matches: 8. The CDR3 has 15 amino acids. The germline gives CDR1 ENHRY, CDR2 SYGVKD. TCRdb's table, derived via immunoSEQ multiplex PCR, lists solely in-frame clones and lacks some. The sample yields 98,000 or so clones, 79% seen once. This rearrangement joins TRBV10-3 to TRBJ1-3, with 12 nucleotides matching TRBD1. The clonotype comes from a woman aged 25 to 39 in good health. Input material: blood. The CDR3 here is CAIRGTGGPRDTIYF. CDR3 nucleotides: TGTGCCATCAGAGGGACAGGGGGCCCCCGAGACACCATATATTTT.